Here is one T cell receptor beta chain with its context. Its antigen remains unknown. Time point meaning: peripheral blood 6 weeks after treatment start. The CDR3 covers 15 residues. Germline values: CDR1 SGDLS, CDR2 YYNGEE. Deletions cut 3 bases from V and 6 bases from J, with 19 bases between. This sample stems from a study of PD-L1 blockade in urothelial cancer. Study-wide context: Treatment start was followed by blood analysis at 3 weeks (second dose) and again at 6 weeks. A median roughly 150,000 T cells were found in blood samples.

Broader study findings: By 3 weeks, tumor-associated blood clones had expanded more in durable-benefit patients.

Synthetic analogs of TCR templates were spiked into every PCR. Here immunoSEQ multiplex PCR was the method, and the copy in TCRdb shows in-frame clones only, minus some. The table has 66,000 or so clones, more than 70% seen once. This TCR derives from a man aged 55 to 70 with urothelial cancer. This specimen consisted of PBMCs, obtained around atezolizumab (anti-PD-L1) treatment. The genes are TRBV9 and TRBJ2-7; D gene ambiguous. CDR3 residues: CASSATSEERTEQYF. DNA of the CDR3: TGTGCCAGCAGCGCAACAAGCGAAGAACGAACCGAGCAGTACTTC. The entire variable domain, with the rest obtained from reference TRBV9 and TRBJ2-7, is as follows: DSGVTQTPKHLITATGQRVTLRCSPRSGDLSVYWYQQSLDQGLQFLIQYYNGEERAKGNILERFSAQQFPDLHSELNLSSLELGDSALYFCASSATSEERTEQYFGPGTRLTVT.